The source of this T cell receptor (beta chain) is a study of regulatory T cells in long-lasting Graves disease. Building of the TCR beta libraries involved iRepertoire HTBI primers and Arm-PCR of CDR3 regions. MiXCR was run by TCRdb on the multiplex PCR reads, yielding one entry per CDR3 protein. The sample consists of some 430,000 distinct CDR3 sequences, about 22% of them appearing once. This clonotype has a handful of counts. The antigen remains unidentified. Study findings and constraints: Gene preferences differed: TRBV28, TRBJ1-2, TRBJ2-5 in persistent cases. Analyses excluded thyroid tissue, covering peripheral blood alone.

V lost 3 bases and J lost 4, with 6 bases in between. Germline lookup yields CDR1 MNHNS and CDR2 SASEGT. This CDR3 is 12 amino acids long. Noted time point: persistent/refractory GD, antithyroid drugs over 5 years with positive TRAb. With RNA extracted from PBMCs as input, the TCR library was made. This clonotype was obtained from a female donor with Graves disease. This sample comprised peripheral blood mononuclear cells (PBMCs), obtained when the disease was refractory, from a patient treated with antithyroid drugs. The V gene is TRBV6-1, the J gene TRBJ1-1; D is unresolved. In DNA, the CDR3 is TGTGCCAGCAGTGACAGTCCCACTGAAGCTTTCTTT. As protein: CASSDSPTEAFF.